The TCR beta chain described here comes from a study of early T cells in non-severe SARS-CoV-2 infection. Background on the study: The chains were unpaired, and the sequenced material was bulk RNA from unsorted whole blood. Overall study results and limits: There was a bias toward anti-spike CD8 responses in VDJdb matching, which missed private and CD4 specificities.

CDR3 length: 15 amino acids. Germline trimming cut 0 bases from V and 2 bases from J; bases unmatched to any gene: 1. CDR1 is SGDLS, CDR2 YYNGEE, per germline. Researchers tagged individual cDNA molecules with unique molecular identifiers. One entry per CDR3 protein, called by TCRdb with MiXCR from the 5' RACE reads. The table shows about 17,000 distinct CDR3 sequences, with 4.5% to 6% occurring only once. Details on this clonotype: Its antigen is unidentified.

J is TRBJ2-1 and V is TRBV9; 8 positions match TRBD2. The receptor's source is an adult who was a healthcare worker with PCR-confirmed SARS-CoV-2 infection or an uninfected control (not recorded which). Here the sequenced sample was whole blood, taken at baseline. CDR3 sequence (DNA): TGTGCCAGCAGCGTAGACGGGGGGGCCTACAATGAGCAGTTCTTC. It codes for CASSVDGGAYNEQFF.